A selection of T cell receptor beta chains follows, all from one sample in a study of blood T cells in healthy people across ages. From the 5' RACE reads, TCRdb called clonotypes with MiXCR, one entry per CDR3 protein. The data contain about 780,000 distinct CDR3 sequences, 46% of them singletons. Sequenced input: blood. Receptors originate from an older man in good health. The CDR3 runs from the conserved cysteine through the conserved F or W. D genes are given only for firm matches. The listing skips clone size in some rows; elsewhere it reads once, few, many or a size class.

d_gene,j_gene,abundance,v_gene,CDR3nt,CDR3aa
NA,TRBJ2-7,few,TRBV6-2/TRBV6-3,TGTGCCAGCACAGGAGGGCACTCCTACGAGCAGTACTTC,CASTGGHSYEQYF
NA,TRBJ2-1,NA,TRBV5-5,TGTGCCAGCAGCCTGGACCCGCGCTCCTACAATGAGCAGTTCTTC,CASSLDPRSYNEQFF
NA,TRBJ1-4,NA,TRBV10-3,TGTGTCATCTCTAGAGCGGACGGTCTAGTTGGAGAAAAACTGTTTTTT,CVISRADGLVGEKLFF
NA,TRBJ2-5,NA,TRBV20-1,TGCAGTGCTACGGGATCTTGGGAGACCCAGTACTTC,CSATGSWETQYF
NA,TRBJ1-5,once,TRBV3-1,TGTGCCAGCAGCCAAGGGTTGGAGAATCAGCCCCAGCATTTT,CASSQGLENQPQHF
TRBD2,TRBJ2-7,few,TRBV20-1,TGCAGTGCTAGCAAACTCAGGGCGGGAGGTGCCTACGAGCAGTACTTC,CSASKLRAGGAYEQYF
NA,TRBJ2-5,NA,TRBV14,TGTGCCAGCAGCCAAGTTAGCGGTAAGGACAATGAGCAGTACTTC,CASSQVSGKDNEQYF
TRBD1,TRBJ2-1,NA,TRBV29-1,TGCAGCGTTGAGAAGGGGGCGGAATCCCCCAATGAGCAGTTCTTC,CSVEKGAESPNEQFF
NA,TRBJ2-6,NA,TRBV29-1,TGCAGCGTTGAAGATCACGGCCCTGGGGCCAACGTCCTGACTTTC,CSVEDHGPGANVLTF
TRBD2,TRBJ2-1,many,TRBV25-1,TGTGCCAGCACCCAGCGGGAGGGCCGCAATGAGCAGTTCTTC,CASTQREGRNEQFF
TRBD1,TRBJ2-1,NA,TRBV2,TGTGCCAGCAGTGTTCGGACAGGTGATGAGCAGTTCTTC,CASSVRTGDEQFF
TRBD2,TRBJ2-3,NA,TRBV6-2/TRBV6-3,TGTGCCAGCAGTTGGGCTAGCGGGAGGGATCGGAGCACAGATACGCAGTATTTT,CASSWASGRDRSTDTQYF
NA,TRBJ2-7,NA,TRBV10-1,TGCGCCAGCAGTGAGTCTGGGGCCCCTGGGTACGAGCAGTACTTC,CASSESGAPGYEQYF
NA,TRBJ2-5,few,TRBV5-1,TGCGCCAGCAGCTTGGCTGGAAGCCCGGAGGGAGAGACCCAGTACTTC,CASSLAGSPEGETQYF
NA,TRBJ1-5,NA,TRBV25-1,TGTGCCAGCAGTGAATCAGGACTAAATCAGCCCCAGCATTTT,CASSESGLNQPQHF
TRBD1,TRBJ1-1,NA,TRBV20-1,TGCAGTGTTAGACTAGGACAGGGGGAAACTGAAGCTTTCTTT,CSVRLGQGETEAFF
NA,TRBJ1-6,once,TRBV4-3,TGCGCCAGCAGCCAGGGTATCGGCGGTTCACCCCTCCACTTT,CASSQGIGGSPLHF
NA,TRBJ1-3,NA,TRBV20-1,TGCAGTGCTAGAGAGAGGGCATACTCTGGAAACACCATATATTTT,CSARERAYSGNTIYF
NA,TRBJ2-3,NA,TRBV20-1,TGCAGTGCTAGTCGTGCTAGCGGCACAGATACGCAGTATTTT,CSASRASGTDTQYF
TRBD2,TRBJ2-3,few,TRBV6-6,TGTGCCAGCAAATCGACTAGCTGGAGCACAGATACGCAGTATTTT,CASKSTSWSTDTQYF
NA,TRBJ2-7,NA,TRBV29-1,TGCAGCGTAGCTGGCGCGACGGGCTACGAGCAGTACTTC,CSVAGATGYEQYF
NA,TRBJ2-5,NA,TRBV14,TGTGCCAGCAGCCAAGCGGGAGTGGTACAAGAGACCCAGTACTTC,CASSQAGVVQETQYF
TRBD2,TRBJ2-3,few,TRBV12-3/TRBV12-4,TGTGCCAGCAGTTTACCTGCGGGGGGAGCGGGGGATACGCAGTATTTT,CASSLPAGGAGDTQYF
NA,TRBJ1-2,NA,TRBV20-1,TGCAGTGCCGACTCTCCAGGGTCAGCTAACTATGGCTACACCTTC,CSADSPGSANYGYTF
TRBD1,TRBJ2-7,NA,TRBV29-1,TGCAGCGTTTGTGGGACAGGGAGCTCCTACGAGCAGTACTTC,CSVCGTGSSYEQYF
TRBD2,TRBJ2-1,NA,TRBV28,TGTGCCAGCAGTTACCCGGGACTAGTGGGCCATGAGCAGTTCTTC,CASSYPGLVGHEQFF
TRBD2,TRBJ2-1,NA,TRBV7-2,TGTGCCAGCAGCCGACTAGCGGGAGAGATGAGTGAGCAGTTCTTC,CASSRLAGEMSEQFF
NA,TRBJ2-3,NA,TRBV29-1,TGCAGCGTTGAGTTGACGAAACCGGGACTTTTCACAGATACGCAGTATTTT,CSVELTKPGLFTDTQYF
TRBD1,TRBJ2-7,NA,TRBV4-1,TGCGCCAGCAGCCATGGACAGGGGGGTTCCTACGAGCAGTACTTC,CASSHGQGGSYEQYF